The sequence of this T cell receptor beta chain was determined in a study of tissue T cells after allogeneic stem cell transplantation. Note on this clone: What it binds is unknown. The gene names given are mouse names. The read halts 1 residue ahead of the CDR3 end, with the missing end drawn from the germline J gene.

TCRdb keeps only in-frame clones here, not all; method: immunoSEQ multiplex PCR. The sample holds 650 to 1,000 clones, 50% to 65% seen once. General study results and limits: TCR repertoires tracked anatomic similarity, regardless of disease or transplant status. Which tissue TCRs were alloreactive or antigen-specific was not determined. Some clones might be persisting host cells.

Time point defined: mouse harvest day 14 after allogeneic transplant. Mouse grafts combined 10^7 T-cell-depleted bone marrow cells with 10^6 splenic CD5+ T cells. V trimming: 2 bases; J trimming: 5 bases; junction bases outside the gene matches: 3. Germline CDR1 and CDR2: LGHNA and YNLKQL (reference sequence). CDR3 length: 15 amino acids. This sequence joins TRBV5 and TRBJ1-4, with TRBD1 identical over 9 bases. Input material: spleen. The receptor was isolated from a female BALB/c mouse given C57BL/6 T cells with graft-versus-host disease after an allogeneic hematopoietic cell transplant. CDR3 residues: CASSQLGQGNERLFF. The DNA read from the CDR3 is TGTGCCAGCAGCCAATTGGGACAGGGAAACGAAAGATTATTT.